The next 26 T cell receptor beta chains were all read from a single sample in a study of OX40 agonist ivuxolimab in advanced cancers. Sequenced by immunoSEQ multiplex PCR; TCRdb stores in-frame clones only, minus some. The table includes over 85,000 clones, around 90% detected once. The specimen was CD4+ or CD8+ T cells sorted from blood, collected in a trial of the OX40 agonist ivuxolimab. All receptors derive from an adult with an advanced solid tumor such as melanoma, head and neck, liver or kidney cancer.

This chain uses TRBV4-3 with TRBJ1-1, with 8 bases fitting TRBD1. V shed 1 base and J 4 bases; nucleotides not matched to a gene: 5. The CDR3 spans 15 residues. The germline V gene has CDR1 LGHNA and CDR2 YSLEER. The CDR3 region has the DNA TGCGCCAGCAGCCAAGCGACAGGGGCGACCACTGAAGCTTTCTTT. It specifies CASSQATGATTEAFF.

The gene calls are TRBV27 and TRBJ1-1; D possibly corresponds to TRBD1 (6 bases). Germline CDR1 reads MNHEY; CDR2 reads SMNVEV (reference sequence). The CDR3 extends over 14 amino acids. V lost 7 bases and J lost 3, with 15 bases in between. Here the CDR3 DNA reads TGTGCCAGCATTCAGGGGAAGGGGTACACTGAAGCTTTCTTT. Its protein is CASIQGKGYTEAFF.

The chain carries TRBV30 and TRBJ2-7; 11 bases are a match to TRBD1. The CDR3 runs 15 residues. Germline V CDR1 and CDR2: GTSNPN, SVGIG (reference sequence). V trimming: 5 bases; J trimming: 2 bases; junction bases outside the gene matches: 8. The CDR3: CAWHSGTGGPYEQYF. CDR3 nucleotide sequence: TGTGCCTGGCACTCCGGGACAGGGGGTCCCTACGAGCAGTACTTC.

V is TRBV28 and J is TRBJ2-1, with 7 bases identical to TRBD2. The trim removed 6 bases at V and 7 bases at J, leaving 12 bases unmatched. Per the germline V gene, CDR1 is MDHEN and CDR2 is SYDVKM. There are 15 residues in the CDR3. As DNA, the CDR3 is TGTGCCAGCAGCTCTCCTAGCGGTCCTGGGAATGAGCAGTTCTTC. This encodes CASSSPSGPGNEQFF.

V usage is TRBV7-9 and J usage is TRBJ2-4; the D gene could be TRBD1 or TRBD2 (5 bases each). Per germline, CDR1 SEHNR and CDR2 FQNEAQ (reference sequence). This CDR3 has 17 residues. V lost 1 base and J lost 0, with 13 bases in between. The CDR3 here is CASSLGDPLIAKNIQYF. DNA of the CDR3: TGTGCCAGCAGCTTAGGGGACCCTCTCATAGCCAAAAACATTCAGTACTTC.

The chain is built from TRBV5-1 and TRBJ2-3; TRBD2 matches at 9 bases. Unmatched junction bases numbered 8, after V lost 0 bases and J lost 6 bases. Per germline, CDR1 SGHRS and CDR2 YFSETQ. The CDR3 runs 16 residues. Here the CDR3 reads CASSLGTSVGRDTQYF. The CDR3 DNA is TGCGCCAGCAGCTTGGGGACTAGCGTTGGCCGCGATACGCAGTATTTT.

The chain couples TRBV6-5 to TRBJ1-1; no clear D gene. The CDR3 contains 13 residues. Germline V CDR1 and CDR2: MNHEY, SVGAGI. V was clipped by 4 bases and J by 5 bases, with 11 bases between them. DNA for the CDR3: TGTGCCAGCAGTTCGACGTGGGAAACTGAAGCTTTCTTT. Translating it yields CASSSTWETEAFF.

The chain couples TRBV6-6 to TRBJ2-6; possibly TRBD2 for D (7 bases). Germline CDR1 MNHNY, CDR2 SVGAGI (reference sequence). Trimming took off 6 bases at V and 1 base at J, with 10 bases between the two ends. The CDR3 extends over 15 amino acids. CDR3 sequence: CASRQGGSGANVLTF. The CDR3 bases are TGTGCCAGCAGACAGGGAGGGTCTGGGGCCAACGTCCTGACTTTC.

V usage is TRBV7-9 and J usage is TRBJ1-1; the D gene is possibly TRBD1 (5 bases). The CDR3 totals 14 residues. Per germline, CDR1 SEHNR and CDR2 FQNEAQ (reference sequence). Trimming took 3 bases from V and 3 from J, leaving 11 bases between them. CDR3 loop: CASSLGGADTEAFF. The CDR3, as DNA: TGTGCCAGCAGCTTGGGAGGGGCTGACACTGAAGCTTTCTTT.

The V gene is TRBV18, the J gene TRBJ2-7, with 11 bases lining up with TRBD1. V trimming: 5 bases; J trimming: 5 bases; junction bases outside the gene matches: 5. Germline assignment: CDR1 KGHSH and CDR2 LQKENI. The CDR3 is 14 amino acids. The CDR3 region has the DNA TGTGCCAGCTCAACAGGACAGGGGGCAAACGAGCAGTACTTC. Translation gives CASSTGQGANEQYF.

V is TRBV5-1 and J is TRBJ2-7, with 11 bases aligning to TRBD2. The germline V gene encodes CDR1 SGHRS and CDR2 YFSETQ. V lost 2 bases, J lost 5 bases, and 3 bases stayed unmatched. The CDR3 extends over 14 amino acids. Here the CDR3 reads CASSLLTSGDEQYF. Written as DNA, the CDR3 is TGCGCCAGCAGCTTACTGACTAGCGGGGACGAGCAGTACTTC.

The chain carries TRBV6-1 and TRBJ2-7; D is unresolved. The V gene's germline CDR1 is MNHNS and CDR2 SASEGT. V was cut by 5 bases and J by 1 base, with 9 bases left in between. The CDR3 is 13 residues long. As DNA, the CDR3 is TGTGCCAGCAGTACCGACACGTCCTACGAGCAGTACTTC. It specifies CASSTDTSYEQYF.

The chain couples TRBV11-2 to TRBJ2-3; the D is unclear. Trimming stripped 4 bases from V and 6 bases from J, with 11 bases between. Germline V gene data show CDR1 as SGHAT and CDR2 as FQNNGV. CDR3 size: 13 residues. The CDR3 protein is CASSSDQWDTQYF. CDR3 sequence (DNA): TGTGCCAGCAGCTCCGATCAGTGGGATACGCAGTATTTT.

The chain recombines TRBV5-6 with TRBJ1-5; D gene uncertain. The V gene lost 0 bases and the J gene lost 8 bases, with 9 bases spanning the gap. The germline V gene has CDR1 SGHDT and CDR2 YYEEEE. This CDR3 region has 13 residues. The CDR3 loop is CASSLASGEPQHF. In DNA, the CDR3 is TGTGCCAGCAGCTTGGCCAGTGGGGAGCCCCAGCATTTT.

The chain links TRBV11-3 to TRBJ2-1, with 11 bases matching TRBD2. The CDR3 extends over 17 amino acids. V shed 1 base, J shed 8 bases, and the junction held 10 bases outside the gene matches. Germline CDR1 SGHNT, CDR2 YENEEA. This chain's CDR3 is CASSLGVTSGSGDEQFF. In DNA form, the CDR3 reads TGTGCCAGCAGCTTAGGGGTCACTAGCGGGAGTGGCGATGAGCAGTTCTTC.

The chain recombines TRBV28 with TRBJ1-1, with a weak D call TRBD1 (6 bases). The V gene's germline CDR1 is MDHEN and CDR2 SYDVKM. The CDR3 contains 13 residues. V gave up 11 bases and J gave up 7 bases, with 20 bases separating them. The DNA for the CDR3 is TGTGCCTCCACTGGAAAGGGGGGGTTTGAAGCTTTCTTT. Translating gives CASTGKGGFEAFF. Based on the CDR3 plus reference TRBV28 and TRBJ1-1, the full variable domain is DVKVTQSSRYLVKRTGEKVFLECVQDMDHENMFWYRQDPGLGLRLIYFSYDVKMKEKGDIPEGYSVSREKKERFSLILESASTNQTSMYLCASTGKGGFEAFFGQGTRLTVV.

V is TRBV6-5 and J is TRBJ2-3; tentative D call: TRBD2 (7 bases). V lost 10 bases and J 1 base, leaving 18 bases between the germline ends. The CDR3 spans 15 residues. CDR1 is MNHEY, CDR2 SVGAGI, per germline. CDR3 amino acids: CATRGGGPGTDTQYF. The CDR3 DNA sequence: TGTGCCACCCGAGGGGGGGGACCGGGCACAGATACGCAGTATTTT.

V usage is TRBV7-2 and J usage is TRBJ1-2; D not certain. This CDR3 is 17 amino acids long. Germline V gene sequence: CDR1 SGHTA, CDR2 FQGNSA. Trimming pared 1 base from V and 6 bases from J, leaving 21 bases between. The CDR3 DNA reads as TGTGCCAGCAGCTTAGATCTAAGGGTCGGGCGGAAGAATGGCTACACCTTC. The encoded protein is CASSLDLRVGRKNGYTF.

This chain links TRBV5-5 with TRBJ2-7, with a weak D call TRBD2 (5 bases). Germline CDR1 SGHKS, CDR2 YYEKEE (reference sequence). This CDR3 spans 14 amino acids. Trimming pared 3 bases from V and 0 bases from J, leaving 10 bases between. CDR3 in DNA: TGTGCCAGCAGCTCCGGACTGAGCTCCTACGAGCAGTACTTC. Protein product: CASSSGLSSYEQYF.

The gene calls are TRBV7-2 and TRBJ2-1; 7 bases agree with TRBD2. The CDR3 runs to 19 residues. The germline gives CDR1 SGHTA, CDR2 FQGNSA. The V and J ends lost 4 bases and 4 bases, in that order; junction bases with no gene match: 19. CDR3 nucleotides: TGTGCCAGCAGCTCGACCTCCCCTCTAGCGGACTACCTTTACAATGAGCAGTTCTTC. Protein sequence: CASSSTSPLADYLYNEQFF.

The chain links TRBV5-1 to TRBJ2-1, with 10 bases aligning to TRBD2. Unmatched junction bases numbered 7, after V lost 6 bases and J lost 7 bases. CDR3 length: 14 residues. Germline values: CDR1 SGHRS, CDR2 YFSETQ. The CDR3 DNA follows: TGCGCCAGCATAGATCTAGCGGGGGCTAATGAGCAGTTCTTC. Protein product: CASIDLAGANEQFF.

The gene calls are TRBV5-1 and TRBJ2-3, with 14 bases matching TRBD2. The J segment lost 2 bases and the V segment lost 1 base, leaving 15 bases of the junction unmatched. CDR3 length: 21 residues. Per the germline V gene, CDR1 is SGHRS and CDR2 is YFSETQ. The chain's CDR3 is CASSLSINLGLAGEPTDTQYF. CDR3 DNA: TGCGCCAGCAGCTTGTCCATCAACCTGGGACTAGCGGGGGAGCCCACAGATACGCAGTATTTT.

The chain carries TRBV6-1 and TRBJ2-1; 9 bases map to TRBD2. The V gene end was trimmed by 3 bases and the J gene end by 4 bases; junction bases not matched to a gene: 7. CDR1 MNHNS and CDR2 SASEGT come from the germline V gene. The CDR3 spans 16 residues. The CDR3 DNA follows: TGTGCCAGCAGTGACCTCTTAAGCGGGGGGTACAATGAGCAGTTCTTC. Protein sequence: CASSDLLSGGYNEQFF.

The chain joins TRBV2 to TRBJ2-7, with D maybe TRBD2 (6 bases). The CDR3 has 13 residues. V lost 9 bases, J lost 7 bases, and 19 bases lay in between. The germline gives CDR1 SNHLY, CDR2 FYNNEI. The CDR3 DNA reads TGTGCCAGGGGACTCGGGTTCCCAGGGGAGCAGTACTTC. It specifies CARGLGFPGEQYF.

This clone came up once. The genes are TRBV9 and TRBJ2-5, with TRBD2 matching over 9 bases. This CDR3 is 16 amino acids long. Per the germline V gene, CDR1 is SGDLS and CDR2 is YYNGEE. V gave up 4 bases and J gave up 4 bases; unmatched junction bases: 11. The CDR3 region has the DNA TGTGCCAGCAGCCCCCGGCGGGGGGGCCTTCGAGAGACCCAGTACTTC. Translating it yields CASSPRRGGLRETQYF. The full variable domain, with the rest looked up from reference TRBV9 and TRBJ2-5, is DSGVTQTPKHLITATGQRVTLRCSPRSGDLSVYWYQQSLDQGLQFLIQYYNGEERAKGNILERFSAQQFPDLHSELNLSSLELGDSALYFCASSPRRGGLRETQYFGPGTRLLVL.

The V call is TRBV2, the J call TRBJ1-2; D uncertain. This CDR3 region has 12 residues. CDR1 and CDR2 (germline): SNHLY, FYNNEI. Trimming left V 7 bases short and J 9 bases short, with 15 bases between. CDR3 region: CASNRDNFSYTF. DNA for the CDR3: TGTGCCAGCAATAGGGATAATTTTAGCTACACCTTC.